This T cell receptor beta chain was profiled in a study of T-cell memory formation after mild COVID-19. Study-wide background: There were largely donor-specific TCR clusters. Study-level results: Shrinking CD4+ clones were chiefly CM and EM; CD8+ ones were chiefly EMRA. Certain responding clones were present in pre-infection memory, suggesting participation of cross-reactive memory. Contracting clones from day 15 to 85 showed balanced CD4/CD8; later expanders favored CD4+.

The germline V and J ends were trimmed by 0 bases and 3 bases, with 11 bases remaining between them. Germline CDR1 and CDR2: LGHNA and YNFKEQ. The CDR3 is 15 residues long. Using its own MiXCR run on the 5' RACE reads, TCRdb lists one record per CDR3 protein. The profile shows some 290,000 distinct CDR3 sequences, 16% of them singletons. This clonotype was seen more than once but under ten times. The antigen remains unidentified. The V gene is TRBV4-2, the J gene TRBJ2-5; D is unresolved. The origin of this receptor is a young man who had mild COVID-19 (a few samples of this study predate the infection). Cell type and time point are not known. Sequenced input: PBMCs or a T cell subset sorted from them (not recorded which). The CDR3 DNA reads TGTGCCAGCAGCCAAGATGACATTAGGGAAGAGACCCAGTACTTC. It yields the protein CASSQDDIREETQYF.